This T cell receptor beta chain originates from a study of blood T cell repertoires in COVID-19. Study as a whole: The origin of the acute and convalescent COVID-19 samples was the United States, Italy and Spain. From T cells, B-cell-depleted T cells, or PBMCs came the material, which was cDNA or gDNA.

Germline CDR1 and CDR2: SGHTA and FQGNSA. Trimming stripped 1 base from V and 2 bases from J, with 19 bases between. The CDR3 has 18 residues. This clone was counted once. Original handling: Amplification with reference gene primers provided the estimates of nucleated cell counts. Sequencing used immunoSEQ multiplex PCR; TCRdb keeps in-frame clones, though not all of them. V, J and clone size were drawn from that table, and D and trimming were deduced from the DNA. The sample includes 90,000 to 110,000 clones, around 90% of them seen just once. The rearrangement links TRBV7-2 to TRBJ2-3; no clear D. The specimen was peripheral blood. The receptor was derived from a human donor in a cohort sampled during active COVID-19. In DNA, the CDR3 is TGTGCCAGCAGCTTAGTACGCTCACTAAATACTTACACAGATACGCAGTATTTT. The encoded protein is CASSLVRSLNTYTDTQYF.